These 26 T cell receptor beta chains were sequenced from one sample in a study of blood T cell repertoires in COVID-19. Clones were read by immunoSEQ multiplex PCR, and TCRdb kept only the in-frame ones, dropping some. The sample lists some 400,000 clones, more than 75% occurring once. The sequencing sample was made of peripheral blood. All receptors derive from a woman in her 30s with COVID-19, enrolled during active disease.

The V gene is TRBV4-2, the J gene TRBJ1-5, with 10 bases lining up with TRBD1. This CDR3 has 19 amino acids. V was pared by 3 bases and J by 0 bases, with 11 bases of the junction left unmatched. In germline, CDR1 is LGHNA, CDR2 YNFKEQ. This CDR3 reads CASSQITGTGDFSNQPQHF. For the CDR3, the DNA is TGTGCCAGCAGCCAGATAACCGGGACAGGGGATTTTAGCAATCAGCCCCAGCATTTT.

This sequence joins TRBV10-3 and TRBJ2-7; 9 bases are shared with TRBD2. Germline CDR1 reads ENHRY; CDR2 reads SYGVKD. The length of the CDR3 is 14 residues. V shed 8 bases, J shed 0 bases, and the junction held 5 bases outside the gene matches. As DNA, the CDR3 is TGTGCCATCGCAGAGCGGGGGGACTCCTACGAGCAGTACTTC. It yields the protein CAIAERGDSYEQYF.

The V and J genes are TRBV5-1 and TRBJ1-1, with TRBD1 as a possible D gene (6 bases). The V gene's germline CDR1 is SGHRS and CDR2 YFSETQ. Trimming took off 0 bases at V and 6 bases at J, with 15 bases between the two ends. This CDR3 is built from 15 residues. The CDR3 DNA reads TGCGCCAGCAGCTTGGTAGGGGGTAAGTCCGCTGAAGCTTTCTTT. This translates into CASSLVGGKSAEAFF.

This chain uses TRBV5-6 with TRBJ2-7; D might be TRBD2 (5 bases). V was pared by 0 bases and J by 0 bases, with 10 bases between. Germline lookup yields CDR1 SGHDT and CDR2 YYEEEE. This CDR3 region has 15 residues. This CDR3 is CASSLGSGGSYEQYF. CDR3 in DNA: TGTGCCAGCAGCTTGGGAAGCGGAGGCTCCTACGAGCAGTACTTC. The variable domain in full, with the rest retrieved from reference TRBV5-6 and TRBJ2-7, is DAGVTQSPTHLIKTRGQQVTLRCSPKSGHDTVSWYQQALGQGPQFIFQYYEEEERQRGNFPDRFSGHQFPNYSSELNVNALLLGDSALYLCASSLGSGGSYEQYFGPGTRLTVT.

The chain links TRBV5-1 to TRBJ2-7, with 10 positions matching TRBD2. Germline lookup yields CDR1 SGHRS and CDR2 YFSETQ. CDR3 length: 18 amino acids. J gave up 0 bases and V 4 bases, and 13 bases lay outside the gene matches. The CDR3 DNA is TGCGCCAGCAGCCCTAGAATACTAGCGGGATCCAGCTCCTACGAGCAGTACTTC. Its translation: CASSPRILAGSSSYEQYF.

This clone was found a few times. This sequence joins TRBV11-1 and TRBJ2-2; D is uncertain. From germline, CDR1 is SGHAT and CDR2 FQDESV (reference sequence). V shed 5 bases and J shed 8 bases, with 6 bases lying between them. This CDR3 contains 11 residues. The DNA for the CDR3 is TGTGCCAGCAGCCTGTATGGGGAGCTGTTTTTT. Translated: CASSLYGELFF.

The gene calls are TRBV30 and TRBJ1-3; D is unclear. V gave up 2 bases and J gave up 4 bases, with 18 bases separating them. The CDR3 spans 16 residues. CDR1 is GTSNPN and CDR2 is SVGIG in the germline V gene (reference sequence). The CDR3 protein is CAWSLNFLPPGNTIYF. The CDR3 nucleotides read TGTGCCTGGAGTTTAAACTTCCTACCGCCGGGAAACACCATATATTTT.

This clone appeared a single time. The chain carries TRBV11-3 and TRBJ2-1, with a possible D match to TRBD2 (5 bases). Germline-derived CDR1 and CDR2 are SGHNT and YENEEA. Trimming pared 0 bases from V and 11 bases from J, leaving 11 bases between. CDR3 length: 13 residues. The CDR3 sequence: CASSLDYQTKQFF. The CDR3 DNA sequence: TGTGCCAGCAGCTTAGATTACCAGACTAAGCAGTTCTTC.

V usage is TRBV19 and J usage is TRBJ1-5; D may be TRBD1 (6 bases). The CDR3 is made up of 12 amino acids. Trimming pared 5 bases from V and 11 bases from J, leaving 13 bases between. The germline CDR1 and CDR2 sequences are LNHDA and SQIVND (reference sequence). DNA for the CDR3: TGTGCCAGTAGTTCTGAGGGGGGGACCCAGCATTTT. Protein sequence: CASSSEGGTQHF.

This sequence joins TRBV7-9 and TRBJ2-7; the D gene is possibly TRBD2 (6 bases). V lost 7 bases and J lost 6, with 22 bases in between. CDR1 is SEHNR and CDR2 is FQNEAQ in the germline V gene (reference sequence). This CDR3 contains 15 residues. CDR3 in DNA: TGTGCCAGCATGCTGGACTGGGCCCAGGAGGGCGAGCAGTACTTC. Amino acids: CASMLDWAQEGEQYF.

The chain employs TRBV5-4 and TRBJ2-7; D may be TRBD2 (5 bases). Trimming removed 0 bases at V and 0 bases at J, with 7 bases between. This CDR3 region has 14 residues. Germline V gene lookup returns CDR1 SGHNT and CDR2 YYREEE (reference sequence). The CDR3 DNA reads as TGTGCCAGCAGCTTGGACGGGAACTCCTACGAGCAGTACTTC. Translated: CASSLDGNSYEQYF.

This chain joins TRBV20-1 and TRBJ1-1; tentative D call: TRBD1 (6 bases). V lost 2 bases and J lost 11, with 9 bases in between. The germline V gene encodes CDR1 DFQATT and CDR2 SNEGSKA (reference sequence). The CDR3 has 10 residues. CDR3 nucleotides: TGCAGTGCTAGAACAGGGAACGCTTTCTTT. Its protein is CSARTGNAFF.

This chain links TRBV19 with TRBJ2-6; 10 bases align to TRBD1. V lost 5 bases, J lost 1 base, and 5 bases stayed unmatched. CDR3 length: 17 amino acids. Germline-derived CDR1 and CDR2 are LNHDA and SQIVND (reference sequence). This CDR3 is CASSWDRGLSGANVLTF. CDR3 in DNA: TGTGCCAGTAGTTGGGACAGGGGCCTATCTGGGGCCAACGTCCTGACTTTC.

A single count supports this clone. V is TRBV4-1 and J is TRBJ1-4; unclear D gene. The V end lost 3 bases, the J end lost 5 bases, and 4 bases lay between the germline ends. There are 12 residues in the CDR3. Germline CDR1 is MGHRA and CDR2 is YSYEKL. CDR3 in amino acids: CASSHLNEKLFF. CDR3 coding DNA: TGCGCCAGCAGCCATCTAAATGAAAAACTGTTTTTT.

V is TRBV2 and J is TRBJ2-3; D is perhaps TRBD1 (5 bases). Germline-derived CDR1 and CDR2 are SNHLY and FYNNEI. V lost 6 bases and J 8 bases, leaving 15 bases between the germline ends. This CDR3 spans 13 amino acids. The CDR3: CASSQGGIGTQYF. The CDR3 DNA follows: TGTGCCAGCAGCCAGGGTGGAATCGGTACGCAGTATTTT.

This sequence joins TRBV4-1 and TRBJ1-2, with 8 bases identical to TRBD1. V was clipped by 4 bases and J by 4 bases; unmatched bases: 11. The CDR3 runs 16 residues. Germline CDR1 MGHRA, CDR2 YSYEKL. CDR3 amino acids: CASSLTGQVQIYGYTF. The CDR3 DNA is TGCGCCAGCAGCCTGACGGGACAGGTCCAAATCTATGGCTACACCTTC.

Comments on this clone: Germline and junction disagree at one end, which may indicate a read error. V is TRBV7-7 and J is TRBJ1-4; D gene ambiguous. Looked up from germline, CDR1 is SSHAT and CDR2 is FNYEAQ (reference sequence). The length of the CDR3 is 15 residues. In nucleotides, the CDR3 is TGTGCTAGCAGCGCACGAGAGGGAACTAATGAAAAACTGTTTTTT. It encodes CASSAREGTNEKLFF.

The rearrangement uses TRBV30 and TRBJ1-4; 7 positions match TRBD1. The V segment lost 3 bases and the J segment 4 bases; nucleotides outside the gene matches: 2. The CDR3 contains 13 residues. Germline CDR1 and CDR2: GTSNPN and SVGIG (reference sequence). CDR3 bases: TGTGCCTGGAGGCGACAGGGTAATGAAAAACTGTTTTTT. Protein: CAWRRQGNEKLFF.

DNA of the CDR3: TGCGCCAGCAGCCAGGGTGACAGGGACAATCAGCCCCAGCATTTT. Amino acids: CASSQGDRDNQPQHF. The chain carries TRBV4-1 and TRBJ1-5; the match to TRBD1 covers 7 bases. V lost 3 bases, J lost 3 bases, and 5 bases stayed unmatched. The CDR3 is 15 amino acids. The V gene's germline CDR1 is MGHRA and CDR2 YSYEKL.

CDR3 loop: CASSVDSGSSYEQYF. CDR3 DNA: TGTGCCAGCAGCGTAGATAGCGGGAGCTCCTACGAGCAGTACTTC. The chain carries TRBV9 and TRBJ2-7; 9 bases fit TRBD2. J lost 0 bases, V lost 0 bases, and 1 base had no gene match. The CDR3 loop spans 15 amino acids. Germline V gene lookup returns CDR1 SGDLS and CDR2 YYNGEE.

The gene calls are TRBV28 and TRBJ1-1; 7 bases agree with TRBD1. In germline, CDR1 is MDHEN, CDR2 SYDVKM. Losses at the gene ends were 2 bases for V and 11 bases for J; bases not matched to a gene: 5. CDR3 size: 12 residues. The CDR3 region has the DNA TGTGCCAGCAGTTTAACTCACAGGGGCGCTTTCTTT. Translated, it gives CASSLTHRGAFF.

The chain recombines TRBV7-2 with TRBJ1-6; TRBD1 aligns across 8 bases. The trim removed 2 bases at V and 6 bases at J, leaving 6 bases unmatched. Germline V gene data show CDR1 as SGHTA and CDR2 as FQGNSA. This CDR3 spans 16 amino acids. The CDR3 nucleotides are TGTGCCAGCAGCTTACGCCAGGGGGCTGGTAATTCACCCCTCCACTTT. Its protein is CASSLRQGAGNSPLHF.

This chain uses TRBV24-1 with TRBJ2-1; 11 bases are a match to TRBD2. This CDR3 is 16 amino acids long. Looked up from germline, CDR1 is KGHDR and CDR2 is SFDVKD. V dropped 4 bases and J dropped 6; count of bases not matched to a gene: 7. The CDR3 coding sequence is TGTGCCACCAGTGACCCTAGCGGGAGGATTTCCAATGAGCAGTTCTTC. Translated, it gives CATSDPSGRISNEQFF.

The chain uses TRBV19 and TRBJ2-5, with 8 nucleotides matching TRBD2. The V and J ends lost 0 bases and 2 bases, in that order; junction bases with no gene match: 5. The CDR3 has 16 residues. Germline CDR1 is LNHDA and CDR2 is SQIVND (reference sequence). CDR3 residues: CASSIDLAGEQETQYF. The CDR3 nucleotides read TGTGCCAGTAGTATAGACCTAGCGGGTGAACAAGAGACCCAGTACTTC.

The chain has TRBV6-6 and TRBJ2-1, with 14 nucleotides matching TRBD2. Germline trimming cut 2 bases from V and 7 bases from J; bases unmatched to any gene: 4. The CDR3 runs to 16 residues. Germline V gives CDR1 MNHNY, CDR2 SVGAGI (reference sequence). CDR3 protein: CASSYIGTSGRNEQFF. The CDR3 coding sequence is TGTGCCAGCAGTTACATTGGGACTAGCGGGAGAAATGAGCAGTTCTTC.

The chain employs TRBV10-1 and TRBJ2-1; 10 bases align to TRBD1. Trimming removed 4 bases from V and 4 bases from J; junction bases left unmatched: 1. Germline V gives CDR1 WNHNN, CDR2 SYGVQD (reference sequence). The CDR3 length is 14 residues. The CDR3, as DNA: TGCGCCAGCAGTGGGACAGGGGGATACAATGAGCAGTTCTTC. It encodes CASSGTGGYNEQFF.